This T cell receptor (beta chain) comes out of a study of CD4 and CD8 cells across lung adenocarcinoma regions. A few counts support this clonotype. V lost 1 base to trimming and J lost 8 bases, with 11 bases between them. The CDR3 length is 12 residues. Germline CDR1 reads DFQATT; CDR2 reads SNEGSKA (reference sequence). In TCRdb, the PCR reads were re-called with MiXCR into one record per CDR3 protein. The table records approximately 8,800 distinct CDR3 sequences, 54% of them present only once. The patients had localized lung adenocarcinoma, a non-small cell subtype. Source material: CD8+ T cells from the center of a lung tumor. This receptor was identified in a female donor with lung adenocarcinoma. The CD4 and CD8 labels of this study may be unreliable. The chain recombines TRBV20-1 with TRBJ1-1, with a tentative D call TRBD1 (5 bases). The CDR3 is CSARGAGTEAFF. The CDR3 bases are TGCAGTGCTAGAGGGGCAGGGACCGAAGCTTTCTTT.